This passage covers 3 T cell receptor beta chains from one sample sequenced in a study of shared clonotypes between healthy human individuals. The protocol was immunoSEQ multiplex PCR, while the TCRdb copy is restricted to in-frame clones and leaves out a portion. The data show under 550,000 clones, approximately 95% seen once. The sequencing sample was made of naive CD4+ T cells sorted from blood. The subset denotes: CD45RA+ positively selected. The receptors shown here come from a woman aged 25 to 39 in good health.

The chain is built from TRBV19 and TRBJ1-2; tentatively, D is TRBD1 (5 bases). Germline assignment: CDR1 LNHDA and CDR2 SQIVND (reference sequence). V dropped 6 bases and J dropped 10 bases, with 18 bases sitting between them. The CDR3 spans 13 residues. The CDR3 nucleotides are TGTGCCAGTAGGGAGGGACGAAGGGCTGACTACACCTTC. Translated: CASREGRRADYTF.

CDR3 nucleotide sequence: TGTGCCATCAGTGAGTACCAAGAGACCCAGTACTTC. The encoded protein is CAISEYQETQYF. The V call is TRBV10-3, the J call TRBJ2-5; D is uncertain. V was shortened by 1 base and J by 0 bases, with 0 bases between the two germline ends. CDR1 is ENHRY, CDR2 SYGVKD, per germline. The CDR3 loop spans 12 amino acids.

The V call is TRBV2, the J call TRBJ1-1; 8 positions agree with TRBD1. The CDR3 has 14 amino acids. The germline gives CDR1 SNHLY, CDR2 FYNNEI. After removal of 6 bases from V and 3 bases from J, the junction contained 6 bases not matched to a gene. The CDR3 here is CASRGTGRDTEAFF. CDR3 sequence (DNA): TGTGCCAGCAGAGGGACAGGCCGGGACACTGAAGCTTTCTTT.